These 29 T cell receptor beta chains share one sample of origin, sequenced in a study of control samples from healthy donors and cancer patients. The table came from immunoSEQ multiplex PCR; TCRdb's copy has only in-frame clones and leaves some out. The sample has tens of thousands of clones; about 86% are singletons. Sequenced: PBMCs. These receptors all come from a woman in her sixties with lung cancer.

The chain joins TRBV24-1 to TRBJ2-5, with TRBD2 matching 8 bases. Germline CDR1 reads KGHDR; CDR2 reads SFDVKD. The ends lost 9 bases at V and 5 bases at J; junction bases unmatched: 7. The CDR3 spans 13 residues. CDR3 bases: TGTGCCACCTCACAAGCGGGAGTCGAGACCCAGTACTTC. Translating gives CATSQAGVETQYF.

V gene TRBV7-6 combines with J gene TRBJ2-7; TRBD2 matches 7 bases. The CDR3 runs to 15 residues. From germline, CDR1 is SGHVS and CDR2 FNYEAQ. The trim removed 1 base at V and 3 bases at J, leaving 6 bases unmatched. CDR3 amino acids: CASSLEAGTFYEQYF. In DNA, the CDR3 is TGTGCCAGCAGCTTAGAAGCGGGGACCTTCTACGAGCAGTACTTC. Complete variable domain (other parts from reference TRBV7-6 and TRBJ2-7): GAGVSQSPRYKVTKRGQDVALRCDPISGHVSLYWYRQALGQGPEFLTYFNYEAQQDKSGLPNDRFSAERPEGSISTLTIQRTEQRDSAMYRCASSLEAGTFYEQYFGPGTRLTVT.

The chain combines TRBV14 with TRBJ1-3; no clear D. Germline lookup yields CDR1 SGHDN and CDR2 FVKESK. CDR3 length equals 15 residues. Deletions cut 0 bases from V and 2 bases from J, with 8 bases between. This chain's CDR3 is CASSQERETGNTIYF. The DNA of the CDR3 is TGTGCCAGCAGCCAAGAGAGGGAAACTGGAAACACCATATATTTT. The entire variable domain, with the rest obtained from reference TRBV14 and TRBJ1-3, is as follows: EAGVTQFPSHSVIEKGQTVTLRCDPISGHDNLYWYRRVMGKEIKFLLHFVKESKQDESGMPNNRFLAERTGGTYSTLKVQPAELEDSGVYFCASSQERETGNTIYFGEGSWLTVV.

The chain carries TRBV6-5 and TRBJ2-7, with 9 bases aligning to TRBD1. The J segment lost 0 bases and the V segment lost 3 bases, leaving 3 bases of the junction unmatched. CDR3 size: 15 residues. The germline V gene encodes CDR1 MNHEY and CDR2 SVGAGI. CDR3 amino acids: CASSYSTGGSYEQYF. CDR3 nucleotide sequence: TGTGCCAGCAGTTATTCGACAGGGGGCTCCTACGAGCAGTACTTC.

This sequence joins TRBV12-3 or TRBV12-4 and TRBJ1-2, with TRBD1 identical over 7 bases. This CDR3 is built from 12 residues. Germline trimming cut 6 bases from V and 4 bases from J; bases unmatched to any gene: 2. For the CDR3, the DNA is TGTGCCAGCAGCGGACAGGCCTATGGCTACACCTTC. Its protein is CASSGQAYGYTF.

This clone was picked up a small number of times. The V gene is TRBV7-2, the J gene TRBJ1-5; possibly TRBD1 for D (5 bases). The CDR3 spans 15 residues. V was trimmed by 1 base and J by 2 bases, leaving 9 bases between them. Germline CDR1 reads SGHTA; CDR2 reads FQGNSA. The CDR3 DNA reads TGTGCCAGCAGCTTAGGGATGGGGCGCAATCAGCCCCAGCATTTT. As protein: CASSLGMGRNQPQHF.

Only a few counts were recorded for this clone. The chain uses TRBV27 and TRBJ1-5, with 8 bases fitting TRBD1. After removal of 10 bases from V and 8 bases from J, the junction contained 10 bases not matched to a gene. This CDR3 is 13 amino acids long. CDR1 is MNHEY, CDR2 SMNVEV, per germline (reference sequence). The CDR3 protein is CATGQGPMEPQHF. The CDR3 region has the DNA TGTGCCACCGGACAGGGCCCTATGGAGCCCCAGCATTTT.

Remarks on this clone: The junction departs from the called germline gene at one end, perhaps through a read error. This chain's CDR3 is CASSQVRASGGSLWGYNEQFF. CDR3 bases: TGTGCCAGCAGTCAAGTAAGGGCCTCTGGCGGGAGTTTGTGGGGGTACAATGAGCAGTTCTTC. The V gene is TRBV3-1 (or the pseudogene TRBV3-2), the J gene TRBJ2-1; 7 positions match TRBD2. Per germline, CDR1 LGHDT and CDR2 YNNKEL (reference sequence). The CDR3 loop spans 21 amino acids.

The rearrangement uses TRBV4-2 and TRBJ1-5, with TRBD1 as a possible D gene (5 bases). Trimming took 2 bases from V and 2 from J, leaving 10 bases between them. Germline V gene data show CDR1 as LGHNA and CDR2 as YNFKEQ. This CDR3 has 15 residues. CDR3 sequence: CASSQQGPGNQPQHF. In nucleotides, the CDR3 is TGTGCCAGCAGCCAACAGGGCCCGGGCAATCAGCCCCAGCATTTT.

The V call is TRBV9, the J call TRBJ2-3, with a tentative D call TRBD2 (6 bases). The germline V gene encodes CDR1 SGDLS and CDR2 YYNGEE. The CDR3 contains 14 residues. Trimming cost V 3 bases and J 0 bases, with 8 bases left between them. Here the CDR3 DNA reads TGTGCCAGCAGCGGGGGACTTAGCACAGATACGCAGTATTTT. This translates into CASSGGLSTDTQYF.

The chain links TRBV5-4 to TRBJ1-1; D is undetermined. The CDR3 spans 15 residues. Germline V lookup: CDR1 SGHNT, CDR2 YYREEE (reference sequence). Trimming stripped 2 bases from V and 0 bases from J, with 11 bases between. CDR3 protein: CASSLAPSMNTEAFF. In nucleotides, the CDR3 is TGTGCCAGCAGCTTAGCTCCATCTATGAACACTGAAGCTTTCTTT.

CDR3 DNA: TGTGCCAGCTCACCACCGGCGAAATGGGAGCAGTACTTC. Translating it yields CASSPPAKWEQYF. The V and J genes are TRBV18 and TRBJ2-7, with D hard to call. Germline lookup yields CDR1 KGHSH and CDR2 LQKENI. The V gene lost 0 bases and the J gene lost 7 bases, with 10 bases spanning the gap. The CDR3 consists of 13 residues.

This rearrangement joins TRBV2 to TRBJ2-5, with 8 bases that match TRBD1. There are 13 residues in the CDR3. The V and J ends lost 11 bases and 5 bases, in that order; junction bases with no gene match: 10. CDR1 and CDR2 (germline): SNHLY, FYNNEI. The CDR3 region is CASRTGPRETQYF. CDR3 coding DNA: TGTGCCTCACGGACAGGGCCGAGGGAGACCCAGTACTTC. The full variable domain, in which reference TRBV2 and TRBJ2-5 provide the parts outside the CDR3, is EPEVTQTPSHQVTQMGQEVILRCVPISNHLYFYWYRQILGQKVEFLVSFYNNEISEKSEIFDDQFSVERPDGSNFTLKIRSTKLEDSAMYFCASRTGPRETQYFGPGTRLLVL.

The V call is TRBV10-2, the J call TRBJ2-3; D is possibly TRBD1 or TRBD2 (5 bases each). The CDR3 spans 12 residues. V was trimmed by 10 bases and J by 4 bases, leaving 12 bases between them. The germline V gene has CDR1 WSHSY and CDR2 SAAADI. As DNA, the CDR3 is TGCGCCACCCTGAGGGGCGCAGATACGCAGTATTTT. It codes for CATLRGADTQYF.

This chain links TRBV5-5 with TRBJ1-6, with 10 bases lining up with TRBD1. CDR3 length: 15 amino acids. The V gene end was trimmed by 2 bases and the J gene end by 7 bases; junction bases not matched to a gene: 3. The V gene's germline CDR1 is SGHKS and CDR2 YYEKEE (reference sequence). The CDR3 nucleotides read TGTGCCAGCAGCTTATGGGGACAGGGGAATTCACCCCTCCACTTT. Residues: CASSLWGQGNSPLHF.

This clone was counted between two and nine times. V gene TRBV27 combines with J gene TRBJ1-2; D ambiguous. The CDR3 loop spans 14 amino acids. V was trimmed by 0 bases and J by 4 bases, leaving 9 bases between them. CDR1 MNHEY and CDR2 SMNVEV come from the germline V gene (reference sequence). The CDR3 region is CASSLSGPSYGYTF. CDR3 sequence (DNA): TGTGCCAGCAGTTTATCCGGACCGTCCTATGGCTACACCTTC.

This clone was picked up a small number of times. The rearrangement uses TRBV27 and TRBJ2-7, with 7 bases that match TRBD1. Germline CDR1 is MNHEY and CDR2 is SMNVEV (reference sequence). Unmatched junction bases numbered 9, after V lost 6 bases and J lost 4 bases. CDR3 length equals 14 residues. CDR3 region: CASRRQQGSYEQYF. The CDR3 nucleotides read TGTGCCAGCAGAAGACAACAGGGGTCTTACGAGCAGTACTTC.

The chain combines TRBV6-6 with TRBJ1-1; possibly TRBD1 for D (5 bases). V shed 4 bases and J shed 1 base, with 10 bases lying between them. The V gene's germline CDR1 is MNHNY and CDR2 SVGAGI (reference sequence). The CDR3 has 14 residues. The chain's CDR3 is CASSFDSRNTEAFF. CDR3 bases: TGTGCCAGCAGTTTTGACAGTAGGAACACTGAAGCTTTCTTT.

The chain uses TRBV28 and TRBJ1-5; weak D call: TRBD1 (6 bases). The CDR3 sequence is 15 residues long. Trimming removed 3 bases at V and 3 bases at J, with 12 bases between. Germline V gene sequence: CDR1 MDHEN, CDR2 SYDVKM. CDR3 in amino acids: CASSFLTGNNQPQHF. The CDR3 DNA is TGTGCCAGCAGTTTTCTGACAGGTAACAATCAGCCCCAGCATTTT.

V usage is TRBV7-9 and J usage is TRBJ1-3; D gene unclear. Germline loops: CDR1 SEHNR, CDR2 FQNEAQ (reference sequence). Trimming pared 2 bases from V and 0 bases from J, leaving 11 bases between. The CDR3 extends over 16 amino acids. Written as DNA, the CDR3 is TGTGCCAGCAGCTTATCGGCCGCTGCCTCTGGAAACACCATATATTTT. It specifies CASSLSAAASGNTIYF.

The chain uses TRBV5-4 and TRBJ2-1; TRBD1 matches at 9 bases. The CDR3 is 13 residues long. After removal of 2 bases from V and 8 bases from J, the junction contained 2 bases not matched to a gene. The germline CDR1 and CDR2 sequences are SGHNT and YYREEE (reference sequence). The CDR3 reads CASSFRDRDEQFF. CDR3 sequence (DNA): TGTGCCAGCAGCTTCCGGGACAGGGATGAGCAGTTCTTC.

The chain is built from TRBV6-5 and TRBJ2-4; possible D gene TRBD2, 6 bases. Germline V gives CDR1 MNHEY, CDR2 SVGAGI. The CDR3 is made up of 16 amino acids. The germline V and J ends were trimmed by 0 bases and 4 bases, with 13 bases remaining between them. The CDR3, as DNA: TGTGCCAGCAGTTACTCAGATCGGGGGAGAAAAAACATTCAGTACTTC. It encodes CASSYSDRGRKNIQYF.

Notes on this clone: One end of the junction does not line up with germline, which may come from a read error. CDR3 in amino acids: CASTLSPVQPQHF. DNA of the CDR3: TGTGCCAGCACTTTAAGCCCGGTTCAGCCCCAGCATTTT. The chain couples TRBV12-3 or TRBV12-4 to TRBJ1-5; D unclear. The CDR3 covers 13 residues.

V and J are TRBV6-5 and TRBJ1-6; 7 bases align to TRBD1. The CDR3 spans 15 residues. With 6 bases clipped from V and 8 bases from J, the junction kept 10 bases outside the gene matches. The germline gives CDR1 MNHEY, CDR2 SVGAGI. CDR3 amino acids: CASSRNEQGYSPLHF. Written as DNA, the CDR3 is TGTGCCAGCAGCCGAAACGAACAGGGGTATTCACCCCTCCACTTT.

The CDR3 is CASSVDGANTGELFF. The DNA for the CDR3 is TGTGCCAGCAGCGTAGATGGAGCGAACACCGGGGAGCTGTTTTTT. The chain couples TRBV9 to TRBJ2-2; no definite D call. The CDR3 has 15 residues. Germline V gives CDR1 SGDLS, CDR2 YYNGEE. The V end was cut by 0 bases, the J end by 0 bases, with 6 bases between.

The rearrangement joins TRBV7-2 to TRBJ1-6; maybe TRBD1 (6 bases). CDR1 SGHTA and CDR2 FQGNSA come from the germline V gene. This CDR3 is built from 15 residues. Trimming shortened V by 5 bases and J by 5 bases, and 13 bases separated the two germline ends. DNA of the CDR3: TGTGCCAGCAGCGCCCGACAGGTCGATAATTCACCCCTCCACTTT. Translating it yields CASSARQVDNSPLHF.

This chain connects TRBV7-2 to TRBJ1-2; no reliable D call. The CDR3 runs 17 residues. Germline V gene data show CDR1 as SGHTA and CDR2 as FQGNSA. V gave up 0 bases and J gave up 0 bases, with 14 bases separating them. The CDR3 region has the DNA TGTGCCAGCAGCTTAGCGGAAAGGAAGAAAGCTAACTATGGCTACACCTTC. As protein: CASSLAERKKANYGYTF.

This clone was recorded a few times. Other DNA sequences within the sample encode an identical CDR3. This sequence joins TRBV7-9 and TRBJ1-6; D gene uncertain. In germline, CDR1 is SEHNR, CDR2 FQNEAQ (reference sequence). CDR3 length equals 13 residues. The ends were cut back, 4 bases at V and 8 bases at J, with 9 bases in the middle. The CDR3 DNA is TGTGCCAGCAGCTCCGTCGCAGATTCACCCCTCCACTTT. Residues: CASSSVADSPLHF. Looking up the rest from reference TRBV7-9 and TRBJ1-6 gives the full variable domain: DTGVSQNPRHKITKRGQNVTFRCDPISEHNRLYWYRQTLGQGPEFLTYFQNEAQLEKSRLLSDRFSAERPKGSFSTLEIQRTEQGDSAMYLCASSSVADSPLHFGNGTRLTVT.

This chain joins TRBV12-5 and TRBJ1-3, with D possibly matching TRBD1 (6 bases). The CDR3 consists of 14 residues. Germline V gives CDR1 LGHNT, CDR2 FRNRAP. Trimming took off 4 bases at V and 4 bases at J, with 11 bases between the two ends. The CDR3 loop is CASGSTGGGNTIYF. CDR3 coding DNA: TGTGCTAGTGGTTCGACAGGCGGGGGAAACACCATATATTTT.